Below, 22 T cell receptor beta chains from the same sample are listed, as sequenced in a study of T-cell reconstitution after alpha-beta-depleted transplantation in children. TCRbeta library construction was performed incorporating unique molecular identifiers. TCRdb reanalysed the PCR reads using MiXCR and keeps one entry per CDR3 protein. The repertoire holds 190,000 or so distinct CDR3 sequences, with roughly 15% as singletons. Sequenced material: PBMCs from the stem cell graft donor, taken from the stem cell graft. Receptors originate from a human donor who donated a stem cell graft to a child with acute lymphoblastic leukemia.

The chain joins TRBV29-1 to TRBJ2-1; 7 bases match TRBD2. J lost 7 bases, V lost 6 bases, and 9 bases had no gene match. Per the germline V gene, CDR1 is SQVTM and CDR2 is ANQGSEA. The CDR3 length is 13 residues. CDR3 DNA: TGCAGCGTAGGGACTACCTCGGGTAATGAGCAGTTCTTC. The encoded protein is CSVGTTSGNEQFF.

This clonotype was recorded many times. The chain joins TRBV20-1 to TRBJ2-5; TRBD2 agrees at 14 bases. The junction had 6 bases not matched to a gene; V was cut back by 6 bases and J by 3 bases. CDR1 and CDR2 (germline): DFQATT, SNEGSKA (reference sequence). There are 15 residues in the CDR3. The CDR3 region has the DNA TGCAGTGCAAAGACTAGCGGGAGGGAAAAAGAGACCCAGTACTTC. It is translated as CSAKTSGREKETQYF.

This clonotype was seen ten or more times. The chain couples TRBV20-1 to TRBJ2-7, with 7 bases matching TRBD1. Germline trimming cut 1 base from V and 2 bases from J; bases unmatched to any gene: 8. This CDR3 is 15 amino acids long. Germline V gene sequence: CDR1 DFQATT, CDR2 SNEGSKA (reference sequence). In nucleotides, the CDR3 is TGCAGTGCTAGAGGGATGGACAGGATTACCTACGAGCAGTACTTC. This sequence encodes CSARGMDRITYEQYF.

The table lists this clonotype with many counts. The J gene is TRBJ1-5, the V gene TRBV12-3 or TRBV12-4; 7 nucleotides match TRBD1. The trim removed 7 bases at V and 3 bases at J, leaving 9 bases unmatched. CDR3 length equals 15 residues. This chain's CDR3 is CASTQGQLNNQPQHF. CDR3 DNA sequence: TGTGCCAGCACCCAGGGACAGCTTAACAATCAGCCCCAGCATTTT.

This clonotype was seen many times. The chain links TRBV5-6 to TRBJ1-6; D gene ambiguous. This CDR3 spans 19 amino acids. Germline V gene lookup returns CDR1 SGHDT and CDR2 YYEEEE. Trimming stripped 1 base from V and 6 bases from J, with 23 bases between. CDR3 sequence reads: CASSLREADGFLSNSPLHF. DNA for the CDR3: TGTGCCAGCAGCTTGAGAGAGGCTGACGGATTCCTCAGTAATTCACCCCTCCACTTT.

This clonotype was recorded many times. Here the CDR3 DNA reads TGCAGTGCTAGTACTACTCCCAACTCCTACAATGAGCAGTTCTTC. It yields the protein CSASTTPNSYNEQFF. The chain uses TRBV20-1 and TRBJ2-1; no clear D. Germline V gene data show CDR1 as DFQATT and CDR2 as SNEGSKA (reference sequence). Between the trimmed V and J ends, which lost 3 bases and 0 bases, there was a span of 12 bases. CDR3 size: 15 residues.

The sample holds one count of this clonotype. Mismatch with germline at one junction end may stem from a read error. The genes are TRBV20-1 and TRBJ1-1; no firm D call. The CDR3 contains 13 residues. Per the germline V gene, CDR1 is DFQATT and CDR2 is SNEGSKA (reference sequence). CDR3 bases: TGCACTGCTAGAGGTACAGCTGACACTGAAGCTTTCTTT. The encoded protein is CTARGTADTEAFF.

This clonotype was seen repeatedly, ten times or more. The chain employs TRBV6-5 and TRBJ2-5, with D possibly being TRBD1 or TRBD2 (6 bases each). Deletions cut 7 bases from V and 4 bases from J, with 10 bases between. Germline V gene sequence: CDR1 MNHEY, CDR2 SVGAGI. CDR3 length: 12 residues. CDR3 DNA: TGTGCCAGCAAGTCGGGGGCAGAGACCCAGTACTTC. Protein product: CASKSGAETQYF.

This clonotype was detected ten times or more. The J gene is TRBJ2-1, the V gene TRBV6-5; the match to TRBD2 covers 10 bases. J gave up 7 bases and V 5 bases, and 8 bases lay outside the gene matches. The CDR3 spans 15 residues. From germline, CDR1 is MNHEY and CDR2 SVGAGI. CDR3 residues: CASSNLAGVGNEQFF. The CDR3 DNA is TGTGCCAGCAGTAACCTAGCGGGAGTCGGTAATGAGCAGTTCTTC.

The chain is built from TRBV7-9 and TRBJ2-3, with 8 bases lining up with TRBD1. This CDR3 comprises 15 residues. V trimming: 5 bases; J trimming: 3 bases; junction bases outside the gene matches: 7. Germline values: CDR1 SEHNR, CDR2 FQNEAQ (reference sequence). The CDR3 sequence is CASSPRTGLTDTQYF. For the CDR3, the DNA is TGTGCCAGCAGCCCACGGACAGGGTTAACAGATACGCAGTATTTT.

This clonotype was counted at least ten times. The rearrangement uses TRBV19 and TRBJ2-7; 12 bases are shared with TRBD1. Unmatched junction bases numbered 15, after V lost 11 bases and J lost 4 bases. In germline, CDR1 is LNHDA, CDR2 SQIVND (reference sequence). This CDR3 contains 16 residues. CDR3 DNA sequence: TGTGCCGCGTATACCGGGACAGGGGGCAGCCCTTACGAGCAGTACTTC. Its translation: CAAYTGTGGSPYEQYF.

The genes are TRBV11-2 and TRBJ2-1; TRBD2 agrees at 15 bases. This CDR3 is built from 19 residues. The germline V gene encodes CDR1 SGHAT and CDR2 FQNNGV. V was pared by 5 bases and J by 1 base, with 9 bases of the junction left unmatched. The CDR3 here is CASSGGGLAGGGSYNEQFF. DNA for the CDR3: TGTGCCAGCAGCGGGGGGGGACTAGCGGGAGGAGGGTCCTACAATGAGCAGTTCTTC.

This clonotype appeared a few times. This sequence joins TRBV29-1 and TRBJ2-7, with TRBD1 matching over 10 bases. V lost 3 bases and J lost 2; bases outside the gene matches: 10. In germline, CDR1 is SQVTM, CDR2 ANQGSEA. The CDR3 is 16 residues long. CDR3 in amino acids: CSVESRDRGVTYEQYF. For the CDR3, the DNA is TGCAGCGTTGAGAGCCGGGACAGGGGCGTTACCTACGAGCAGTACTTC.

This clonotype was recorded many times. The chain is built from TRBV12-3 or TRBV12-4 and TRBJ2-5; no clear D gene. The CDR3 is 11 amino acids. The germline V and J ends were trimmed by 3 bases and 4 bases, with 3 bases remaining between them. Here the CDR3 DNA reads TGTGCCAGCAGTTTTGGAGAGACCCAGTACTTC. Encoded protein: CASSFGETQYF.

This clonotype has at least ten counts. The V and J genes are TRBV4-2 and TRBJ2-4, with D possibly being TRBD1 or TRBD2 (6 bases each). Germline V gene sequence: CDR1 LGHNA, CDR2 YNFKEQ. Between the trimmed V and J ends, which lost 4 bases and 1 base, there was a span of 20 bases. CDR3 length: 18 amino acids. CDR3 sequence (DNA): TGTGCCAGCAGCCCCTCCCGTCCCGGGGGCAAGGCCAAAAACATTCAGTACTTC. This encodes CASSPSRPGGKAKNIQYF.

This clonotype showed up just a few times. The rearrangement uses TRBV12-3 or TRBV12-4 and TRBJ2-1; D call uncertain. With 5 bases removed from V and 10 bases from J, the gap between germline ends came to 18 bases. The CDR3 consists of 14 residues. The DNA of the CDR3 is TGTGCCAGCAGTCCGAAATCGGTCCTGATGGAGCAGTTCTTC. Its translation: CASSPKSVLMEQFF.

This clonotype showed up many times. The J gene is TRBJ2-2, the V gene TRBV20-1; 11 nucleotides line up with TRBD2. The V segment lost 6 bases and the J segment 5 bases; nucleotides outside the gene matches: 11. The CDR3 sequence is 16 residues long. Germline-derived CDR1 and CDR2 are DFQATT and SNEGSKA (reference sequence). In DNA form, the CDR3 reads TGCAGTGCCGGCGGCCCCGGACTAGCGGGTACCGGGGAGCTGTTTTTT. Translated: CSAGGPGLAGTGELFF.

V and J are TRBV5-1 and TRBJ2-7; possible D gene TRBD2, 6 bases. CDR1 is SGHRS, CDR2 YFSETQ, per germline. The germline V and J ends were trimmed by 4 bases and 7 bases, with 21 bases remaining between them. The CDR3 loop spans 15 amino acids. Here the CDR3 reads CASSPPFGEGGEQYF. CDR3 in DNA: TGCGCCAGCAGCCCCCCGTTCGGGGAAGGAGGGGAGCAGTACTTC.

This clonotype has a count of ten or more. V usage is TRBV5-1 and J usage is TRBJ2-7; the match to TRBD1 covers 7 bases. V lost 4 bases and J lost 5; bases outside the gene matches: 9. The CDR3 has 14 residues. The germline V gene encodes CDR1 SGHRS and CDR2 YFSETQ. The CDR3 coding sequence is TGCGCCAGCAGCCTGACAGGGTTGTTGGACGAGCAGTACTTC. It codes for CASSLTGLLDEQYF.

Many counts were recorded for this clonotype. V gene TRBV11-1 combines with J gene TRBJ2-3; 7 bases line up with TRBD2. The CDR3 contains 20 residues. V lost 5 bases and J lost 5; bases outside the gene matches: 25. Germline values: CDR1 SGHAT, CDR2 FQDESV (reference sequence). The CDR3 is CASSLPHSVAGEEFVDTQYF. The CDR3 nucleotides are TGTGCCAGCAGCCTCCCCCATTCAGTCGCGGGAGAAGAGTTTGTAGATACGCAGTATTTT.

Ten or more counts support this clonotype. V gene TRBV6-1 combines with J gene TRBJ1-6, with unresolved D. The CDR3 runs 15 residues. Germline V CDR1 and CDR2: MNHNS, SASEGT. With 6 bases removed from V and 7 bases from J, the gap between germline ends came to 16 bases. The CDR3 DNA sequence: TGTGCCAGCAGGCTTGACGGGCTGAGGAATTCACCCCTCCACTTT. Protein product: CASRLDGLRNSPLHF.

This clonotype was detected ten times or more. This chain joins TRBV7-2 and TRBJ2-3; either TRBD1 or TRBD2 may fit D (5 bases each). There are 15 residues in the CDR3. Between the trimmed V and J ends, which lost 4 bases and 0 bases, there was a span of 11 bases. Per the germline V gene, CDR1 is SGHTA and CDR2 is FQGNSA. CDR3: CASSSWGGSTDTQYF. As DNA, the CDR3 is TGTGCCAGCAGCTCTTGGGGCGGGAGCACAGATACGCAGTATTTT. Full variable domain (rest looked up from reference TRBV7-2 and TRBJ2-3): GAGVSQSPSNKVTEKGKDVELRCDPISGHTALYWYRQSLGQGLEFLIYFQGNSAPDKSGLPSDRFSAERTGGSVSTLTIQRTQQEDSAVYLCASSSWGGSTDTQYFGPGTRLTVL.